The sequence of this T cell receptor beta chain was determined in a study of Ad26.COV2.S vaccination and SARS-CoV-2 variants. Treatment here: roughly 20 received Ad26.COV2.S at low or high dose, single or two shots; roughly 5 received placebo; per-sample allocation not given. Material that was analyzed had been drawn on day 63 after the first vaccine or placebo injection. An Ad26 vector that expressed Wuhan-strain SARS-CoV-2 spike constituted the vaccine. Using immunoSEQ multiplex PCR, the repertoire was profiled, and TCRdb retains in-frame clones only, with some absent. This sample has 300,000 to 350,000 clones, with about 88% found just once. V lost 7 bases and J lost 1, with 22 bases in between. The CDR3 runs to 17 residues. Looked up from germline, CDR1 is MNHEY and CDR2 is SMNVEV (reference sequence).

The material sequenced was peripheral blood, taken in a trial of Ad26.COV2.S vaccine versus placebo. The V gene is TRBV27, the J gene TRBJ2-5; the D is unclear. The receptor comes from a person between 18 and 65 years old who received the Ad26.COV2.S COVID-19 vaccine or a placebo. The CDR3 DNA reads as TGTGCCAGCACCTCGATTACCGGGTCTAATCCCCAAGAGACCCAGTACTTC. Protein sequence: CASTSITGSNPQETQYF.